Listed below are T cell receptor beta chains from one sample, sequenced in a study of cytomegalovirus exposure and HLA in healthy donors. The method was immunoSEQ multiplex PCR; TCRdb's version includes in-frame clones alone and lacks a portion of them. Of hundreds of thousands of clones detected, almost 80% appear once; the ten largest clones hold approximately 3.8%. Source material: PBMCs. The receptors come from a male donor in good health and CMV-seronegative. Each CDR3 is given without its conserved first and last residue. Rows may omit the clone size; those that give it use once, few, many or a size class.

TRBJ2-7	TRBV27	-	ASSLPGTGRSEQY
TRBJ1-1	TRBV7-3	-	ASSRDRGTEAF
TRBJ1-2	TRBV2	once	ASSPGTGTNYGYT
TRBJ2-3	TRBV11-2	-	ASSLAPPDTQY
TRBJ2-3	TRBV7-9	-	ASSLGEGTSVTDTQY
TRBJ1-2	TRBV5-1	-	ASGGDRVRSYT
TRBJ2-1	TRBV6-1	once	ASSGLAGPHNEQF
TRBJ2-5	TRBV29-1	-	SVEQGGGETQY
TRBJ2-7	TRBV27	-	ASSFAGGVYEQY
TRBJ1-5	TRBV5-6	few	ASSFGDSDQPQH
TRBJ2-3	TRBV5-4	-	ASSSGTGRGTDTQY
TRBJ2-1	TRBV5-1	once	ASSLNQVGLAGVREQF
TRBJ2-1	TRBV13	-	ASSSRPSGRGARDEQF
TRBJ1-2	TRBV7-2	-	ASSLAAGLGYGYT
TRBJ2-1	TRBV10-3	-	AISGLAGVNEQF
TRBJ1-1	TRBV28	-	ASISGGNTEAF
TRBJ2-7	TRBV5-1	-	ASRQQGAAYEQY
TRBJ2-2	TRBV9	-	ASSVGFRQGNTGELF
TRBJ2-3	TRBV18	-	ASSPRQTTSTDTQY
TRBJ2-5	TRBV2	-	ASRLTGPY
TRBJ2-7	TRBV5-6	few	ASSFLDRSEQY
TRBJ2-1	TRBV5-4	-	ASSLAASSYNEQF
TRBJ1-1	TRBV28	-	ASSSPLGQGMTEAF
TRBJ2-1	TRBV7-2	-	ASTAGEQTYNEQF
TRBJ2-3	TRBV5-5	-	ASSPILSSHSADTQY
TRBJ1-3	TRBV29-1	-	SVAPGRAGNTIY
TRBJ2-1	TRBV7-3	-	ASSLAGEAYNEQF